One sample yielded the 8 T cell receptor beta chains listed below, sequenced in a study of CD8+ T cells in alopecia areata. As the sequencing template, cDNA was produced by extracting RNA and reverse transcribing it. Assay: immunoSEQ multiplex PCR; the TCRdb copy retains only in-frame clones and omits some. The table records around 200,000 clones, about 53% of them present only once. Sample treatment: oral pan-JAK inhibitor, 5-10 mg twice daily. This sample comprised CD8+ T cells sorted from blood, obtained at week 24, from a patient treated with tofacitinib. Every receptor here comes from a human donor with alopecia areata.

V is TRBV10-2 and J is TRBJ1-5; D is possibly TRBD1 (5 bases). Trimming stripped 3 bases from V and 6 bases from J, with 6 bases between. Germline V gives CDR1 WSHSY, CDR2 SAAADI. CDR3 size: 12 residues. CDR3 region: CASSDGGQPQHF. For the CDR3, the DNA is TGCGCCAGCAGTGACGGGGGTCAGCCCCAGCATTTT.

This clone was detected once. The chain's CDR3 is CASAHNEQFF. The CDR3 DNA sequence: TGTGCCAGCGCCCACAATGAGCAGTTCTTC. This sequence joins TRBV11-2 and TRBJ2-1; D unclear. Trimming shortened V by 8 bases and J by 5 bases, and 4 bases separated the two germline ends. The CDR3 covers 10 residues. CDR1 and CDR2 (germline): SGHAT, FQNNGV. The full variable domain, rest sourced from reference TRBV11-2 and TRBJ2-1, is EAGVAQSPRYKIIEKRQSVAFWCNPISGHATLYWYQQILGQGPKLLIQFQNNGVVDDSQLPKDRFSAERLKGVDSTLKIQPAKLEDSAVYLCASAHNEQFFGPGTRLTVL.

The genes are TRBV30 and TRBJ1-1; TRBD1 might be the D (6 bases). The CDR3 totals 16 residues. CDR1 and CDR2 from the germline V gene are GTSNPN and SVGIG (reference sequence). The CDR3 nucleotides are TGTGGCATGGACCGTAGGACAGAGGCAATGAACACTGAAGCTTTCTTT. This gives the protein CGMDRRTEAMNTEAFF.

The chain employs TRBV6-1 and TRBJ2-7; no firm D call. Trimming stripped 6 bases from V and 7 bases from J, with 16 bases between. The germline CDR1 and CDR2 sequences are MNHNS and SASEGT. The CDR3 is 13 amino acids. CDR3 in amino acids: CASRVKIVEEQYF. CDR3 DNA sequence: TGTGCCAGCAGGGTAAAGATAGTGGAAGAGCAGTACTTC.

CDR3 protein: CASSQPHTDSNGYTF. In nucleotides, the CDR3 is TGTGCCAGCAGCCAGCCCCATACGGACAGTAATGGCTACACCTTC. This rearrangement joins TRBV14 to TRBJ1-2, with D maybe TRBD1 (6 bases). Trimming removed 3 bases at V and 6 bases at J, with 17 bases between. This CDR3 has 15 residues. Germline V gene lookup returns CDR1 SGHDN and CDR2 FVKESK.

This clone was found a few times. This rearrangement joins TRBV2 to TRBJ1-5, with 12 bases matching TRBD1. V was pared by 3 bases and J by 6 bases, with 6 bases of the junction left unmatched. The CDR3 length is 16 residues. Germline V gene data show CDR1 as SNHLY and CDR2 as FYNNEI. Written as DNA, the CDR3 is TGTGCCAGCAGTGATACCGGGACAGGGGGCAGTCAGCCCCAGCATTTT. Translation gives CASSDTGTGGSQPQHF.

The chain joins TRBV15 to TRBJ1-1, with D possibly TRBD1 on 6 matching bases. Deletions cut 7 bases from V and 8 bases from J, with 17 bases between. CDR3 length: 13 amino acids. Germline V gene sequence: CDR1 LNHNV, CDR2 YYDKDF (reference sequence). CDR3 DNA sequence: TGTGCCACCAAGGCTACAGGGTCTTTAGAAGCTTTCTTT. Translating gives CATKATGSLEAFF. Supplemented by reference TRBV15 and TRBJ1-1, the full variable domain reads DAMVIQNPRYQVTQFGKPVTLSCSQTLNHNVMYWYQQKSSQAPKLLFHYYDKDFNNEADTPDNFQSRRPNTSFCFLDIRSPGLGDTAMYLCATKATGSLEAFFGQGTRLTVV.

A few counts support this clone. The chain joins TRBV29-1 to TRBJ2-2; possible D gene TRBD2, 6 bases. V lost 1 base and J lost 6, with 12 bases in between. This CDR3 has 14 residues. CDR1 and CDR2 (germline): SQVTM, ANQGSEA. The CDR3: CSVEGLSGPGELFF. The CDR3 coding sequence is TGCAGCGTTGAAGGCTTGAGCGGGCCCGGGGAGCTGTTTTTT.